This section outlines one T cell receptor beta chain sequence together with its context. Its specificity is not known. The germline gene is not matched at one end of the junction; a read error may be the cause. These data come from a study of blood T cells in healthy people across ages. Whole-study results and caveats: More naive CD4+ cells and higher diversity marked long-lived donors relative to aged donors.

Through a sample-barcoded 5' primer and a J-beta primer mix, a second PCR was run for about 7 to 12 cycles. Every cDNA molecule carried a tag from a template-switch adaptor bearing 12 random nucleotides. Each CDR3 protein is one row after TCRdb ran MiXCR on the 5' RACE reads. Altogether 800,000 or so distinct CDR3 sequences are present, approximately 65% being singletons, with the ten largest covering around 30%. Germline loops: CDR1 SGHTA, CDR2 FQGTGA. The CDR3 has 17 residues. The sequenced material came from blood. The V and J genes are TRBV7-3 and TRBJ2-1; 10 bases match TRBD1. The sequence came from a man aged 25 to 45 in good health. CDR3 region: CAGSQIPGQGPLNEQFF. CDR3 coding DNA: TGTGCCGGCAGCCAAATCCCGGGACAGGGGCCACTCAATGAGCAGTTCTTC.